A single sample is the source of the 22 T cell receptor beta chains below, sequenced in a study of response to subunit inactivated influenza vaccine. TCRdb reprocessed the RT-PCR reads with MiXCR, giving one entry per CDR3 protein. The table includes roughly 500,000 distinct CDR3 sequences, 25% detected once. Material: CD4+ T cells sorted from PBMCs, obtained about 5 days after vaccination. The origin of the receptors is a man in his fifties or sixties who received an inactivated influenza vaccine.

The V call is TRBV6-5, the J call TRBJ2-3; 16 positions match TRBD2. Trimming took 0 bases from V and 5 from J; bases not matched to a gene: 5. CDR1 is MNHEY, CDR2 SVGAGI, per germline. This CDR3 has 18 residues. The CDR3 here is CASSYSMGTSGGGDTQYF. The DNA for the CDR3 is TGTGCCAGCAGTTACTCGATGGGGACTAGCGGGGGGGGAGATACGCAGTATTTT.

This clonotype came up a few times. The J gene is TRBJ1-1, the V gene TRBV5-8; 8 bases align to TRBD1. The length of the CDR3 is 15 residues. Trimming at V came to 0 bases and at J to 6 bases, leaving 7 bases not matched to a gene. Germline lookup yields CDR1 SGHTS and CDR2 YDEGEE. CDR3 sequence (DNA): TGTGCCAGCAGCTTGGCCCTCCCAGGGGGCTCTGAAGCTTTCTTT. This gives the protein CASSLALPGGSEAFF.

This clonotype has just a few counts. At one boundary the junction diverges from the germline segment, which might be a read error. This chain joins TRBV6-1 and TRBJ2-3, with D perhaps matching TRBD2 (5 bases). Germline CDR1 reads MNHNS; CDR2 reads SASEGT. This CDR3 region has 17 residues. In DNA form, the CDR3 reads TGTGCCATCAGTGAAGGGTTTCGGGGATCTGGCACAGATACGCAGTATTTT. It specifies CAISEGFRGSGTDTQYF.

V gene TRBV7-6 combines with J gene TRBJ2-2; no clear D gene. CDR3 size: 14 residues. Trimming took 3 bases from V and 1 from J, leaving 6 bases between them. CDR1 is SGHVS, CDR2 FNYEAQ, per germline. The CDR3 reads CASSFKGNTGELFF. CDR3 sequence (DNA): TGTGCCAGCAGCTTCAAGGGGAACACCGGGGAGCTGTTTTTT.

The chain joins TRBV4-3 to TRBJ2-1, with 13 positions matching TRBD2. Germline CDR1 is LGHNA and CDR2 is YSLEER. V shed 1 base, J shed 7 bases, and the junction held 7 bases outside the gene matches. The CDR3 runs to 17 residues. The CDR3, as DNA: TGCGCCAGCAGCCAAGCCTACGGGACTAGCGGGATGAATGAGCAGTTCTTC. Translating gives CASSQAYGTSGMNEQFF.

This clonotype has more than one count but fewer than ten. The gene calls are TRBV5-1 and TRBJ1-2, with a tentative D call TRBD1 (5 bases). The V end was cut by 0 bases, the J end by 4 bases, with 13 bases between. The CDR3 extends over 15 amino acids. CDR1 and CDR2 from the germline V gene are SGHRS and YFSETQ. This CDR3 reads CASSLAPDTFYGYTF. Written as DNA, the CDR3 is TGCGCCAGCAGCTTGGCACCGGACACGTTCTATGGCTACACCTTC.

The CDR3 DNA is TGCAGTGCTAGAGATAGACGGGGGGTCACAGATACGCAGTATTTT. This encodes CSARDRRGVTDTQYF. The genes are TRBV20-1 and TRBJ2-3, with 7 bases identical to TRBD2. Unmatched junction bases numbered 5, after V lost 0 bases and J lost 2 bases. CDR3 length: 15 residues. The germline V gene encodes CDR1 DFQATT and CDR2 SNEGSKA (reference sequence).

This clonotype has only a few counts. The chain uses TRBV4-3 and TRBJ2-1; 7 bases fit TRBD2. The CDR3 consists of 15 residues. Germline CDR1 LGHNA, CDR2 YSLEER. The trim removed 0 bases at V and 3 bases at J, leaving 2 bases unmatched. The DNA for the CDR3 is TGCGCCAGCAGCCAAGATTGGGGGGGCTACAATGAGCAGTTCTTC. Translation: CASSQDWGGYNEQFF.

There are a few counts of this clonotype. This chain links TRBV12-3 or TRBV12-4 with TRBJ1-3, with 8 positions matching TRBD1. Trimming removed 1 base from V and 0 bases from J; junction bases left unmatched: 5. This CDR3 region has 17 residues. CDR3 coding DNA: TGTGCCAGCAGTTTAGAGGCAGGGGGCTCCTCTGGAAACACCATATATTTT. As protein: CASSLEAGGSSGNTIYF.

This clonotype was detected a few times. This chain joins TRBV20-1 and TRBJ2-5; no clear D. The V end lost 5 bases, the J end lost 1 base, and 11 bases lay between the germline ends. CDR3 size: 13 residues. Germline CDR1 is DFQATT and CDR2 is SNEGSKA (reference sequence). The CDR3 sequence: CSASTGAQETQYF. DNA of the CDR3: TGCAGTGCTTCGACTGGAGCCCAAGAGACCCAGTACTTC.

The sample holds a few counts of this clonotype. The chain combines TRBV20-1 with TRBJ2-5, with D perhaps assigned TRBD1 or TRBD2 (5 bases each). With 5 bases removed from V and 9 bases from J, the gap between germline ends came to 22 bases. The CDR3 runs to 14 residues. CDR1 and CDR2 (germline): DFQATT, SNEGSKA (reference sequence). CDR3 in DNA: TGCAGTGCTTACCCTCAGGGACCCCATAGTCCCCAGTACTTC. Translating gives CSAYPQGPHSPQYF.

At least ten counts were recorded for this clonotype. The chain recombines TRBV6-5 with TRBJ2-2; no definite D call. CDR1 is MNHEY and CDR2 is SVGAGI in the germline V gene. The CDR3 runs to 12 residues. V lost 6 bases, J lost 7 bases, and 9 bases lay in between. CDR3 coding DNA: TGTGCCAGCAGCCCAAGAATCGGGGAGCTGTTTTTT. This translates into CASSPRIGELFF.

The V and J genes are TRBV6-5 and TRBJ2-3; TRBD2 aligns across 8 bases. With V trimmed by 2 bases and J by 6 bases, 1 base remained unmatched. The CDR3 runs 13 residues. CDR1 and CDR2 (germline): MNHEY, SVGAGI. DNA for the CDR3: TGTGCCAGCAGTTACCCGGGGGGGGATACGCAGTATTTT. It is translated as CASSYPGGDTQYF.

A few counts support this clonotype. The rearrangement links TRBV12-3 or TRBV12-4 to TRBJ2-7; TRBD2 is a possible D gene (6 bases). This CDR3 has 15 residues. Trimming removed 2 bases from V and 1 base from J, with 12 bases in between. Written as DNA, the CDR3 is TGTGCCAGCAGTTTACGCGGGACTGTATCCTACGAGCAGTACTTC. Protein: CASSLRGTVSYEQYF.

This rearrangement joins TRBV11-2 to TRBJ2-1; D unclear. There are 15 residues in the CDR3. CDR1 and CDR2 from the germline V gene are SGHAT and FQNNGV. Trimming took off 1 base at V and 4 bases at J, with 11 bases between the two ends. Written as DNA, the CDR3 is TGTGCCAGCAGCTTAGTTCACCCCAATTACAATGAGCAGTTCTTC. Its protein product is CASSLVHPNYNEQFF.

The V gene is TRBV5-1, the J gene TRBJ2-7; D is possibly TRBD2 (7 bases). Trimming removed 1 base from V and 7 bases from J, with 18 bases in between. The CDR3 contains 15 residues. The germline CDR1 and CDR2 sequences are SGHRS and YFSETQ. CDR3 sequence reads: CASSLTSGTQGEQYF. The DNA for the CDR3 is TGCGCCAGCAGCTTGACAAGCGGGACCCAGGGGGAGCAGTACTTC.

In its sample, this clonotype was seen a few times. The chain has TRBV24-1 and TRBJ2-7, with 8 bases fitting TRBD1. This CDR3 has 16 residues. Per germline, CDR1 KGHDR and CDR2 SFDVKD. J was trimmed by 0 bases and V by 4 bases; bases with no gene match: 7. The CDR3 protein is CATSDPRTGSSYEQYF. The CDR3 nucleotides read TGTGCCACCAGTGACCCGAGGACAGGGTCCTCCTACGAGCAGTACTTC.

The chain is built from TRBV25-1 and TRBJ2-6, with 8 bases matching TRBD1. The CDR3 has 20 amino acids. The J segment lost 0 bases and the V segment lost 1 base, leaving 11 bases of the junction unmatched. Germline V gene data show CDR1 as MGHDK and CDR2 as SYGVNS. CDR3 nucleotide sequence: TGTGCCAGCAGTGAATCCCCGGGACAGGATCCGATCTCTGGGGCCAACGTCCTGACTTTC. Protein sequence: CASSESPGQDPISGANVLTF.

This rearrangement joins TRBV27 to TRBJ2-2; 8 bases fit TRBD2. J was trimmed by 8 bases and V by 6 bases; bases with no gene match: 11. The CDR3 has 15 residues. Per germline, CDR1 MNHEY and CDR2 SMNVEV (reference sequence). As DNA, the CDR3 is TGTGCCAGCAGACCCCAAGGTCGGGGGGGAGGGGAGCTGTTTTTT. Its translation: CASRPQGRGGGELFF.

The chain employs TRBV5-1 and TRBJ1-2, with D possibly TRBD1 on 5 matching bases. Trimming took 4 bases from V and 2 from J, leaving 15 bases between them. The CDR3 length is 15 residues. Germline V gene lookup returns CDR1 SGHRS and CDR2 YFSETQ. CDR3 region: CASSGGDGSNYGYTF. The CDR3 bases are TGCGCCAGCAGCGGGGGGGACGGATCAAACTATGGCTACACCTTC.

The chain employs TRBV12-3 or TRBV12-4 and TRBJ2-1; a possible D gene is TRBD1 (5 bases). With 4 bases removed from V and 5 bases from J, the gap between germline ends came to 12 bases. This CDR3 has 14 residues. Here the CDR3 reads CASSSSDSDNEQFF. As DNA, the CDR3 is TGTGCCAGCAGTTCATCAGACAGTGACAATGAGCAGTTCTTC.

The CDR3 bases are TGTGCCAGCAGTTTTTCAGGGGGCGGCGGGGAGCTGTTTTTT. This translates into CASSFSGGGGELFF. J is TRBJ2-2 and V is TRBV12-3 or TRBV12-4, with 8 bases identical to TRBD1. The trim removed 3 bases at V and 7 bases at J, leaving 4 bases unmatched. This CDR3 region has 14 residues.